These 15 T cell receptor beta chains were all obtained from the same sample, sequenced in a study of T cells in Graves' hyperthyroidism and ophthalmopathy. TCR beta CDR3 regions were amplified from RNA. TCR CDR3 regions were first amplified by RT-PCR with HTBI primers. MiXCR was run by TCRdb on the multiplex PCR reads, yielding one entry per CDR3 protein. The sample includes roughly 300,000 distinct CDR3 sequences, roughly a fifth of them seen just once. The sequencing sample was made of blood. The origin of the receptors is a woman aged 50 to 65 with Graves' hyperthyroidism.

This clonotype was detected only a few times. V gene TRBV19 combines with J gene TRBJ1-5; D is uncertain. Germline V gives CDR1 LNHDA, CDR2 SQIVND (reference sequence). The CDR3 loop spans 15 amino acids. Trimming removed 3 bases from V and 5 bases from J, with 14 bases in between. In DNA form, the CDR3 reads TGTGCCAGTAGTATGTCCCTCCTATGGGATCAGCCCCAGCATTTT. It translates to CASSMSLLWDQPQHF.

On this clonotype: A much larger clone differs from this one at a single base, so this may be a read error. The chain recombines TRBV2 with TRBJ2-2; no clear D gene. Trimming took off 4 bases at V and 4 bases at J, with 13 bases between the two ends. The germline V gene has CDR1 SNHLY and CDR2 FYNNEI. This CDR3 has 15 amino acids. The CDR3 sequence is CASSAGDPITGELFF. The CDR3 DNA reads TGTGCCAGCAGTGCTGGCGATCCCATCACCGGGGAGCTGTTTTTT.

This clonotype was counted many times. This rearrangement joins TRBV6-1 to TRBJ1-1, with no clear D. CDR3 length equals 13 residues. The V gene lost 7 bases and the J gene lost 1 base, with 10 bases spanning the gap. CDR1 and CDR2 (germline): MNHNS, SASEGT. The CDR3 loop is CASIWTKNTEAFF. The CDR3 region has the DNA TGTGCCAGCATTTGGACCAAGAACACTGAAGCTTTCTTT.

In DNA, the CDR3 is TGCGCCAGCAGGCTCAGAGATGAGCAGTTCTTC. Protein product: CASRLRDEQFF. This rearrangement joins TRBV5-1 to TRBJ2-1, with no clear D. Germline V lookup: CDR1 SGHRS, CDR2 YFSETQ. The CDR3 spans 11 residues. V was pared by 5 bases and J by 8 bases, with 8 bases between.

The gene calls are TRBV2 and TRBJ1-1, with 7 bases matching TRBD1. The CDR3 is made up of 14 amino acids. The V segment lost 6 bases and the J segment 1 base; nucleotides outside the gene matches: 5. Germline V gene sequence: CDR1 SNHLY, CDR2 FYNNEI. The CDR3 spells CASSPDRQNTEAFF. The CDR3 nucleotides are TGTGCCAGCAGCCCGGACAGGCAGAACACTGAAGCTTTCTTT.

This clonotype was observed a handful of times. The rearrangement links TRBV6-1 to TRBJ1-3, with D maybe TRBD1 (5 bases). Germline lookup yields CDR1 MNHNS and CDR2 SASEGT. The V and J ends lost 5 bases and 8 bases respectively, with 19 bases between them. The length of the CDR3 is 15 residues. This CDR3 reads CASSFGTEPLDTIYF. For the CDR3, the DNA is TGTGCCAGCAGTTTCGGGACCGAGCCTCTGGACACCATATATTTT.

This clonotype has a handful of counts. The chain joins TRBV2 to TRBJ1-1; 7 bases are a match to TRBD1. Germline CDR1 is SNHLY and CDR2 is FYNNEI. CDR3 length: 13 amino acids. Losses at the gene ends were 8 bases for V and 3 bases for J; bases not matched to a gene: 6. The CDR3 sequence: CASGLTGYTEAFF. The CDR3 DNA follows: TGTGCCAGCGGCTTGACAGGGTACACTGAAGCTTTCTTT.

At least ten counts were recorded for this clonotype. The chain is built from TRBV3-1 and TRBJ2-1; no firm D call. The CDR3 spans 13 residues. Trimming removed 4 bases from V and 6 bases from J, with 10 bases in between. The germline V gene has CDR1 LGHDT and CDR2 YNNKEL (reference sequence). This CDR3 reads CASSLAIPNEQFF. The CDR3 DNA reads TGTGCCAGCAGCCTGGCTATCCCCAATGAGCAGTTCTTC.

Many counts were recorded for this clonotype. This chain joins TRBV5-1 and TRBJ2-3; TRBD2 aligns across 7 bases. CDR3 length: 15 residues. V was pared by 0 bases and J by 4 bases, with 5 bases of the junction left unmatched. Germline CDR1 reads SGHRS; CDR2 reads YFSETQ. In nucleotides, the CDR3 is TGCGCCAGCAGCTTGGGTAGCCTAGCGGCAGATACGCAGTATTTT. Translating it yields CASSLGSLAADTQYF.

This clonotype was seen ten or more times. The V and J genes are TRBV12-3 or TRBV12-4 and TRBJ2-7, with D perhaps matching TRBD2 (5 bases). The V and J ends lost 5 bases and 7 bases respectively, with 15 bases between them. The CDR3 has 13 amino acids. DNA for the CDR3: TGTGCCAGCAGTGCGAGGGCTCCATGGGAGCAGTACTTC. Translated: CASSARAPWEQYF.

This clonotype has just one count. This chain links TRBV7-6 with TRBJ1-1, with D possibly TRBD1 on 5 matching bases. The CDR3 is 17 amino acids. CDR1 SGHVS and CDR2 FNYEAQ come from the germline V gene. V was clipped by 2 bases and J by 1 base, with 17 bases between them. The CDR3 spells CASSLIVWGIENTEAFF. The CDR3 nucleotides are TGTGCCAGCAGCTTAATCGTTTGGGGCATCGAGAACACTGAAGCTTTCTTT.

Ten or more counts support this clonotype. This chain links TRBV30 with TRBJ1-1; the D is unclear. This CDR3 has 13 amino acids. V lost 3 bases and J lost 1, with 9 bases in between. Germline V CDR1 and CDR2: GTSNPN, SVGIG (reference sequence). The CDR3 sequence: CAWSIRGNTEAFF. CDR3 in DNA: TGTGCCTGGAGCATTCGGGGGAACACTGAAGCTTTCTTT.

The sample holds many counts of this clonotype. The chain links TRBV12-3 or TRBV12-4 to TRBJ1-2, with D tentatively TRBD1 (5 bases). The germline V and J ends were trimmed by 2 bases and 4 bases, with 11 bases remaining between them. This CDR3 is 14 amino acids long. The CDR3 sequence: CASSLIQGGYGYTF. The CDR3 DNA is TGTGCCAGCAGTTTAATTCAGGGAGGCTATGGCTACACCTTC.

CDR3 sequence: CASSRGGTGKGYTF. CDR3 in DNA: TGTGCCAGCAGTCGGGGAGGGACAGGGAAAGGCTACACCTTC. The chain combines TRBV12-3 or TRBV12-4 with TRBJ1-2; 9 bases line up with TRBD1. This CDR3 spans 14 amino acids. The V gene end was trimmed by 5 bases and the J gene end by 8 bases; junction bases not matched to a gene: 9.

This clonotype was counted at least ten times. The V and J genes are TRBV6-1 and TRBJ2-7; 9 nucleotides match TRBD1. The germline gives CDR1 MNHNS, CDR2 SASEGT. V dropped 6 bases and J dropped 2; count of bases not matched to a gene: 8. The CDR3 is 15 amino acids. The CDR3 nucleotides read TGTGCCAGCAGGCCTACCGGGACAGGGCCCTACGAGCAGTACTTC. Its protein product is CASRPTGTGPYEQYF.